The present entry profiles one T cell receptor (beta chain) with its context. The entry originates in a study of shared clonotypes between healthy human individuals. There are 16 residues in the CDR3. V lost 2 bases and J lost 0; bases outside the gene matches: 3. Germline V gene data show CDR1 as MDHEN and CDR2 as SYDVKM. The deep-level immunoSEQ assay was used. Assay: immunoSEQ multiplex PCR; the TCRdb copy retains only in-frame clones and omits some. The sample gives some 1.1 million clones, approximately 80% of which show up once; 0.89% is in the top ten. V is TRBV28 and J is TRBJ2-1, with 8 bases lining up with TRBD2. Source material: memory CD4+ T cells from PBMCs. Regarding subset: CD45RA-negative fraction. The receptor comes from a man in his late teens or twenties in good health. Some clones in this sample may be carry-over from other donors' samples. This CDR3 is CASSLLAGTSYNEQFF. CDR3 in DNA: TGTGCCAGCAGTTTACTAGCGGGTACCTCCTACAATGAGCAGTTCTTC.